This TCR beta chain is drawn from a study of cytomegalovirus exposure and HLA in healthy donors. About the research overall: There were roughly 120 million unique TCR beta sequences, drawn from roughly 200 million T cells, in an earlier analysis.

This clone was seen a single time. After removal of 1 base from V and 4 bases from J, the junction contained 4 bases not matched to a gene. Per germline, CDR1 MGHDK and CDR2 SYGVNS. CDR3 length: 16 amino acids. Amplification used 60 Vbeta primers and 13 Jbeta primers. Clones were sequenced by immunoSEQ multiplex PCR, and TCRdb holds only the in-frame ones, with some missing. The table includes over 200,000 clones, roughly four fifths detected once. This sequence joins TRBV25-1 and TRBJ2-1; 10 nucleotides line up with TRBD1. The sequence derives from a woman in her 40s in good health and CMV-seronegative. Specimen: PBMCs. DNA of the CDR3: TGTGCCAGCAGTGAATTCGGGACAGGGGCTTACAATGAGCAGTTCTTC. Translation gives CASSEFGTGAYNEQFF.